This TCR beta chain emerged from a study of T cell responses to AZD1222 COVID-19 vaccine. Whole-study context: Second-dose intervals of approximately 4 or approximately 12 weeks were pooled.

The method was immunoSEQ multiplex PCR; TCRdb's version includes in-frame clones alone and lacks a portion of them. In the table there are more than 150,000 clones, roughly 92% of which are singletons. Overall study findings and caveats: As reported, nearly half of all spike-specific TCRs target variant regions that are unmutated. Mostly white British, mostly female donors; authors suggested clonal diversity may be underestimated.

Germline V gene data show CDR1 as KGHSH and CDR2 as LQKENI. This CDR3 spans 16 amino acids. A note on this clone: The antigen is unknown. A junction boundary mismatches the germline segment, possibly from a read error.

The chain carries TRBV18 and TRBJ2-1; 13 bases fit TRBD2. The clonotype comes from an adult in good health. Sequenced here: peripheral blood, sampled on day 0 of AZD1222 vaccination. This CDR3 is CASSPPGLAGSNEQFF. DNA of the CDR3: TGTGCCAGCTCCCCACCGGGACTAGCGGGATCAAATGAGCAGTTCTTC.